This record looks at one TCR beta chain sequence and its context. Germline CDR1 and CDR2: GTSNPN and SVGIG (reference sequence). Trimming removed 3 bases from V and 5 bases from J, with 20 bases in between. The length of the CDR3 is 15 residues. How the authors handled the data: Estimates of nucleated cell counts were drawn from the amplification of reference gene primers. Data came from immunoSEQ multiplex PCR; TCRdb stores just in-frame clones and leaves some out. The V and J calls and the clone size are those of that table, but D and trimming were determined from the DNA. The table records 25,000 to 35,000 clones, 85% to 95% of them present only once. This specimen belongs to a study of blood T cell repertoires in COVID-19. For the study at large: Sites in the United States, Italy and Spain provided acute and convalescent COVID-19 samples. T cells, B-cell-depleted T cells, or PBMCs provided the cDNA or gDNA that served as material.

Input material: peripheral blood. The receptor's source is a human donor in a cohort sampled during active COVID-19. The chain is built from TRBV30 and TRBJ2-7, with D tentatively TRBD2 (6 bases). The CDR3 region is CAWRGPSVEFHEQYF. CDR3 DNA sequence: TGTGCCTGGAGGGGCCCTAGCGTCGAATTCCACGAGCAGTACTTC.